The source of this T cell receptor (beta chain) is a study of T cell changes during pregnancy in multiple sclerosis. Clones were read by immunoSEQ multiplex PCR, and TCRdb kept only the in-frame ones, dropping some. The sample has roughly 90,000 clones, 85% to 95% seen once. The sequencing used peripheral blood, collected in the first trimester of pregnancy. This clonotype originated in a female donor in good health, enrolled as a control in a pregnancy study.

The CDR3 region is CASSVGNNPSYNEQFF. The CDR3 nucleotides are TGTGCCAGCAGCGTAGGTAACAATCCCTCCTACAATGAGCAGTTCTTC. V gene TRBV9 combines with J gene TRBJ2-1; D is uncertain. Germline lookup yields CDR1 SGDLS and CDR2 YYNGEE. Deletions cut 0 bases from V and 0 bases from J, with 10 bases between. This CDR3 has 16 residues.